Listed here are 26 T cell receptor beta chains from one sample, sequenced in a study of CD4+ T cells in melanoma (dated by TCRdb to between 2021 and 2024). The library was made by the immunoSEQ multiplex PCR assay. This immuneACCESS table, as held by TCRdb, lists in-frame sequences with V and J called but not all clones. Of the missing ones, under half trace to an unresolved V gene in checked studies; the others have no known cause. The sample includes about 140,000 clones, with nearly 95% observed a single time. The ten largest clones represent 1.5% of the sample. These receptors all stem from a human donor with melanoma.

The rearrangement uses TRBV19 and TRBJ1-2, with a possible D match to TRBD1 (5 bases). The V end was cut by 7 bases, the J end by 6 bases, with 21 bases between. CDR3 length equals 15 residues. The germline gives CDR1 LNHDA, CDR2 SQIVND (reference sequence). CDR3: CASTPGRGLRNGYTF. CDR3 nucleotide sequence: TGTGCCAGTACACCAGGGAGAGGGCTTAGGAATGGCTACACCTTC.

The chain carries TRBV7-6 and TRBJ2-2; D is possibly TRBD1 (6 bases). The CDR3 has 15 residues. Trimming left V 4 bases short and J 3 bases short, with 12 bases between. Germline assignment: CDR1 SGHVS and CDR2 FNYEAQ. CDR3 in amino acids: CASSSARGYTGELFF. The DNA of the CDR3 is TGTGCCAGCAGCTCCGCCAGGGGTTACACCGGGGAGCTGTTTTTT.

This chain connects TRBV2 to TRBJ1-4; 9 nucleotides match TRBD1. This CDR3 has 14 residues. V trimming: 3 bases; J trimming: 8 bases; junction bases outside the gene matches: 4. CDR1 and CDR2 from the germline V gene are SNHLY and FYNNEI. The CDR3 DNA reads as TGTGCCAGCAGTGACGGGACAGGGCACGAAAAACTGTTTTTT. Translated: CASSDGTGHEKLFF.

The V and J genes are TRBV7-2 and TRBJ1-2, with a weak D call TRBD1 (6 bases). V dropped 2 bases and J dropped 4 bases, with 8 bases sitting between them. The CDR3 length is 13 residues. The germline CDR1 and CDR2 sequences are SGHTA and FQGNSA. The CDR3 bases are TGTGCCAGCAGCTTAAGGGGGGCCTATGGCTACACCTTC. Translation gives CASSLRGAYGYTF.

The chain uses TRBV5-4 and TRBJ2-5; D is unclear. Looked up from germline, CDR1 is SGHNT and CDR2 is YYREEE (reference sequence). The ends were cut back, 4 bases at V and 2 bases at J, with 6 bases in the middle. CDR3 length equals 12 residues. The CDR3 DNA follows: TGTGCCAGCAGCGTCGGACAAGAGACCCAGTACTTC. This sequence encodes CASSVGQETQYF.

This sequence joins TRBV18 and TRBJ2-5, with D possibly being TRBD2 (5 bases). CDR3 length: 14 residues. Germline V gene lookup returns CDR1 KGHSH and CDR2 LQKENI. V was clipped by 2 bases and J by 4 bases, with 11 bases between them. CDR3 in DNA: TGTGCCAGCTCACCAGTGTCAGGAGGAGAGACCCAGTACTTC. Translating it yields CASSPVSGGETQYF.

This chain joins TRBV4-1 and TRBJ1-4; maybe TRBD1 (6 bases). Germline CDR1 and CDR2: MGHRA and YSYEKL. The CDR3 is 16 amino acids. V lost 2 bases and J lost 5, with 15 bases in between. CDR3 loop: CASSQTRTVSNEKLFF. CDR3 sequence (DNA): TGCGCCAGCAGCCAAACCCGGACAGTATCAAATGAAAAACTGTTTTTT.

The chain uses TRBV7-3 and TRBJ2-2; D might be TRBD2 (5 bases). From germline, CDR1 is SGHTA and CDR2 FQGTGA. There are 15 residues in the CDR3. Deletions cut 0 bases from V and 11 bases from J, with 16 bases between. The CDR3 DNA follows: TGTGCCAGCAGCTTAACGGCTGACTATTCTCGCGAGCTGTTTTTT. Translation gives CASSLTADYSRELFF.

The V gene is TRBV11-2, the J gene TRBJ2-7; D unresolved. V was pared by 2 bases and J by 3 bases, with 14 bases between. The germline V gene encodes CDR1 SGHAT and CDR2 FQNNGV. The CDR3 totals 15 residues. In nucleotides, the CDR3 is TGTGCCAGCAGCTTACGAGCTGACCCTCTCTACGAGCAGTACTTC. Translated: CASSLRADPLYEQYF.

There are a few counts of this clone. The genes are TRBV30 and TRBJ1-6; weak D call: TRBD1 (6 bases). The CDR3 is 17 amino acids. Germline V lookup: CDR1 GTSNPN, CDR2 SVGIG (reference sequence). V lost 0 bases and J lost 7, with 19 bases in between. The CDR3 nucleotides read TGTGCCTGGAGTGTACTTGAATGGGGGACAACAAATTCACCCCTCCACTTT. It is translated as CAWSVLEWGTTNSPLHF.

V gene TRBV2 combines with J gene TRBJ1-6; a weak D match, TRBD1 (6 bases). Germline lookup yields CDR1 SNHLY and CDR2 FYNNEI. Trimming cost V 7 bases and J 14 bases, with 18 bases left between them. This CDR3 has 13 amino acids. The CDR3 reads CASTLQGQETLHF. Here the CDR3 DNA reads TGTGCCAGCACATTACAGGGACAAGAAACCCTCCACTTT.

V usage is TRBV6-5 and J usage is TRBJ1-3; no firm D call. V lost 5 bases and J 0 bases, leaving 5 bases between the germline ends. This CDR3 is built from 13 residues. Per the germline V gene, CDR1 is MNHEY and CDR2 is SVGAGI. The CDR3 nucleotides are TGTGCCAGCAGTGCTCTCTCTGGAAACACCATATATTTT. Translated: CASSALSGNTIYF.

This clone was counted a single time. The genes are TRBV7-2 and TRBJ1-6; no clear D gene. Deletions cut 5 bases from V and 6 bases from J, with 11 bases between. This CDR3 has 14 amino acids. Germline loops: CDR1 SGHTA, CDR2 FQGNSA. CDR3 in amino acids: CASSPESFNSPLHF. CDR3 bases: TGTGCCAGCAGCCCCGAGTCATTTAATTCACCCCTCCACTTT.

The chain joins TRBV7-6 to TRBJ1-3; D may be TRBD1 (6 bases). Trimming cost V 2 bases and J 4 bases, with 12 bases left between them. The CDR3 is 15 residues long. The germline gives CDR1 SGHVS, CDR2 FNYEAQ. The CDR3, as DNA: TGTGCCAGCAGCTTACGGACAGATCGAGGAAACACCATATATTTT. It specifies CASSLRTDRGNTIYF.

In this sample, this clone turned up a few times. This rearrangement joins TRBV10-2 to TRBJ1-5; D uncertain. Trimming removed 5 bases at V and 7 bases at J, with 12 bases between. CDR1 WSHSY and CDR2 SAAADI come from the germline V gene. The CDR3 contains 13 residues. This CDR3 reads CASSLTEGQPQHF. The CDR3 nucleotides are TGCGCCAGCAGTCTAACAGAGGGACAGCCCCAGCATTTT.

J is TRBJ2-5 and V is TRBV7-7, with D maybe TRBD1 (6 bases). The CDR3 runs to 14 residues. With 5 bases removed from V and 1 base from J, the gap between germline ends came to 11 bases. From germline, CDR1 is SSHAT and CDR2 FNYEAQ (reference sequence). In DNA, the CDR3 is TGTGCCAGCAGCACAGGGCCCGGCCAAGAGACCCAGTACTTC. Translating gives CASSTGPGQETQYF.

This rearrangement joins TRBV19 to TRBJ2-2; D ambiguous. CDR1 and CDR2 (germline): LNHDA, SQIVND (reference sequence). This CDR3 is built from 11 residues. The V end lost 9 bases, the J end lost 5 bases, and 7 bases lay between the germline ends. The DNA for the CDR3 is TGTGCCAGCTATCGGACCGGGGAGCTGTTTTTT. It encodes CASYRTGELFF.

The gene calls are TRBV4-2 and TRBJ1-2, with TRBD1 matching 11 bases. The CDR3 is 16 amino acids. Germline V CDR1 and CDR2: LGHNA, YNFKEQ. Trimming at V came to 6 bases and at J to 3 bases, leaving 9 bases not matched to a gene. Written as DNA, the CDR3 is TGTGCCAGCAGGCGCGCGGGACAGGGGGTCGACTATGGCTACACCTTC. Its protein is CASRRAGQGVDYGYTF.

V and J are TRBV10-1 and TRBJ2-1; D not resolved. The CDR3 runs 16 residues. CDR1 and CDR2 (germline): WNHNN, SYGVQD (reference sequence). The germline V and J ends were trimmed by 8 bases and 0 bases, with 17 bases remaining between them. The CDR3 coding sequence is TGCGCCAGCCCCCCTCACTGGCGGTGCTCCTACAATGAGCAGTTCTTC. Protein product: CASPPHWRCSYNEQFF.

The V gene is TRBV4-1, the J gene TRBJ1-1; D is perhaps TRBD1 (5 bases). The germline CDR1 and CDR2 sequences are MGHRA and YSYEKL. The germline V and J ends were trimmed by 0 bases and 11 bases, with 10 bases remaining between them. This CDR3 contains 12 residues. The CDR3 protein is CASSQELGVAFF. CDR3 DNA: TGCGCCAGCAGCCAAGAGTTGGGGGTGGCTTTCTTT.

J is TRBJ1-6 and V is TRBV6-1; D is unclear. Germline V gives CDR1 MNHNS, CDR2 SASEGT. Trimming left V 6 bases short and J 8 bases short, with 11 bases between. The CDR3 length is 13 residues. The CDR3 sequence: CASRDTRDSPLHF. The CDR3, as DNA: TGTGCCAGCAGAGACACCCGGGATTCACCCCTCCACTTT.

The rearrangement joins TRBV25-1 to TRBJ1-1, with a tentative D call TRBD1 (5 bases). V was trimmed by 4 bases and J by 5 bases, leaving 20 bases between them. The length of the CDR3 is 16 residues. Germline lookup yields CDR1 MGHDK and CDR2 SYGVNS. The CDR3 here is CASSASRGGAGTEAFF. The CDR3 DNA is TGTGCCAGCAGTGCCTCTCGTGGTGGGGCAGGGACTGAAGCTTTCTTT.

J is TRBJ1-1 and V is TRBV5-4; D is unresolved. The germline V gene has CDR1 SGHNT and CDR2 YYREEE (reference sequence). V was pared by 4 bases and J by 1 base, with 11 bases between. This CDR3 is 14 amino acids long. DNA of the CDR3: TGTGCCAGCAGCCCCCGGCGGGAGAACACTGAAGCTTTCTTT. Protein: CASSPRRENTEAFF.

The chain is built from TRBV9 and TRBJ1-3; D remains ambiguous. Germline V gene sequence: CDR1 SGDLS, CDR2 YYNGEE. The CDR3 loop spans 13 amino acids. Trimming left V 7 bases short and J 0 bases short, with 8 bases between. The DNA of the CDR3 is TGTGCCAGCGCCGCGACCTCTGGAAACACCATATATTTT. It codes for CASAATSGNTIYF.

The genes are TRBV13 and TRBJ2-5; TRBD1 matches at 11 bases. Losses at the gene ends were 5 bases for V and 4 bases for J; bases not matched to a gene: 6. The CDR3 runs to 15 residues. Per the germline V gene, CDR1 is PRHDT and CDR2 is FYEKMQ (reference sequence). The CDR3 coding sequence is TGTGCCAGCAGCAGAAGGGGGACAGGGGGAGAGACCCAGTACTTC. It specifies CASSRRGTGGETQYF. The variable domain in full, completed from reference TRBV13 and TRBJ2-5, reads AAGVIQSPRHLIKEKRETATLKCYPIPRHDTVYWYQQGPGQDPQFLISFYEKMQSDKGSIPDRFSAQQFSDYHSELNMSSLELGDSALYFCASSRRGTGGETQYFGPGTRLLVL.

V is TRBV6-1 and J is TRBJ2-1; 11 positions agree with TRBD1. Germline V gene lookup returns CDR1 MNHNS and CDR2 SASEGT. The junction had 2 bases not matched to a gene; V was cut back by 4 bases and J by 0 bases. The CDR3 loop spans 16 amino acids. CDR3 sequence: CASSGGTGGSYNEQFF. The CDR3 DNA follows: TGTGCCAGCAGTGGAGGGACAGGGGGCTCCTACAATGAGCAGTTCTTC.